This TCR beta chain is from a study of vaccination effects on CD4 cells after COVID-19. As for the study in general: For each well, roughly 2 million PBMC were cultured with around 10 IU/ml IL-2 and roughly 9.2 ug/ml peptides. Study-level points and caveats: After vaccination, at late timepoints, clones induced by infection and by vaccine contracted markedly.

There are a few counts of this clone. Its specificity is unknown. CDR1 is SGDLS and CDR2 is YYNGEE in the germline V gene. Trimming pared 0 bases from V and 9 bases from J, leaving 10 bases between. This CDR3 has 13 residues. TCRdb keeps only in-frame clones here, not all; method: immunoSEQ multiplex PCR. The table records around 46,000 clones, 65% to 80% of them present only once. Upon completion of around eleven days in culture, CD4+ T cells were isolated. Among the vaccine recipients, none had a prior SARS-CoV-2 infection, and nucleocapsid antibodies were negative. Half-medium changes using IL-2 medium occurred on days 3 and 7.

The chain uses TRBV9 and TRBJ2-1; no firm D call. The sequence came from a human donor who received a COVID-19 vaccine. Sequenced here: CD4+ T cells from PBMCs cultured without peptide, sampled before COVID-19 vaccination. The CDR3 loop reads CASSVAGRVEQFF. The CDR3 bases are TGTGCCAGCAGCGTAGCCGGCCGCGTTGAGCAGTTCTTC.